Given below is one T cell receptor (beta chain) in context. Antigen specificity is unknown. V shed 0 bases and J shed 8 bases, with 17 bases lying between them. CDR1 is SGHRS and CDR2 is YFSETQ in the germline V gene. This CDR3 has 16 amino acids. The time point: after neoadjuvant nivolumab, at surgical resection. Cohort: HPV-negative, locally advanced oral cavity squamous cell carcinoma patients. Only in-frame clones appear in the TCRdb table, and some are missing; sequencing was by immunoSEQ multiplex PCR. The data hold around 14,000 clones, with nearly 75% observed a single time. These data belong to a study of neoadjuvant anti-PD-1 for oral cavity cancer. Whole-study findings and limits: After neoadjuvant nivolumab, PBMC T cell clonality was significantly higher in non-responders than responders.

The clonotype comes from a person between 35 and 79 years old with oral cavity squamous cell carcinoma. The specimen comprised PBMCs, sampled after nivolumab (anti-PD-1) treatment. The chain couples TRBV5-1 to TRBJ1-4; D unresolved. The CDR3 bases are TGCGCCAGCAGCTTGGCCCCGAGAGGGTTGAGCGAAAAACTGTTTTTT. Translating it yields CASSLAPRGLSEKLFF.